The rows below give T cell receptor beta chains drawn from one sample of a study of cytomegalovirus exposure and HLA in healthy donors. Using immunoSEQ multiplex PCR, the repertoire was profiled, and TCRdb retains in-frame clones only, with some absent. The top ten hold around 2% of the sample, which has around 200,000 clones, around 81% seen once. The sample taken for sequencing was PBMCs. These receptors all come from a woman in her 30s in good health and CMV-seropositive. CDR3s include the opening cysteine and the closing phenylalanine or tryptophan. The D gene is left open where the match is weak. Clone size, where shown, is once, few, many, or a class for clones that have expanded.

j_call v_call clone_size d_call cdr3_nt cdr3_aa
TRBJ1-2 TRBV6-5 NA NA TGTGCCAGCAGTTACCCGACCGGGTCTAAATTGCATGGCTACACCTTC CASSYPTGSKLHGYTF
TRBJ1-1 TRBV6-1 NA NA TGTGCCAGTAGTGAAGCGCTTCCTAATCTGAACACTGAAGCTTTCTTT CASSEALPNLNTEAFF
TRBJ2-5 TRBV5-1 once TRBD2 TGCGCCAGCAGCTTGAGACGGGGGGAAGAGACCCAGTACTTC CASSLRRGEETQYF
TRBJ2-3 TRBV5-1 NA TRBD2 TGCGCCAGCAGGACCGGGACTAGCGGGATAGCAGATACGCAGTATTTT CASRTGTSGIADTQYF
TRBJ2-3 TRBV19 NA TRBD2 TGTGCCAGTAGTATCGGGGGGGCAGGGACAGATACGCAGTATTTT CASSIGGAGTDTQYF
TRBJ1-5 TRBV27 NA TRBD1 TGTGCCAGCAGTTTAAATTCACAGGGGGCCAATCAGCCCCAGCATTTT CASSLNSQGANQPQHF
TRBJ1-5 TRBV4-3 NA NA TGCGCCAGCAGCCAAGGACAGTTTAGCGGGCCCCAGCATTTT CASSQGQFSGPQHF
TRBJ1-1 TRBV5-1 NA NA TGCGCCAGCAGCTTGGAAGTTAGCTTGGGCACTGAAGCTTTCTTT CASSLEVSLGTEAFF
TRBJ2-1 TRBV27 NA NA TGTGCCAGCTCGAAGGGGCGACAGCTCAACAATGAGCAGTTCTTC CASSKGRQLNNEQFF
TRBJ2-2 TRBV7-9 NA NA TGTGCCAGCAGCTTTATGGGGCCGAACACCGGGGAGCTGTTTTTT CASSFMGPNTGELFF
TRBJ2-1 TRBV9 NA NA TGTGCCAGCAGCTCTGGGACTTCATCAAATGAGCAGTTCTTC CASSSGTSSNEQFF
TRBJ2-2 TRBV19 NA TRBD1 TGTGCCAGTAGAAAGCAGGGGGCGAACACCGGGGAGCTGTTTTTT CASRKQGANTGELFF
TRBJ2-1 TRBV28 NA TRBD1 TGTGCCTGCTGGGGGACAGGGGGTGACTATGAGCAGTTCTTC CACWGTGGDYEQFF
TRBJ2-6 TRBV7-2 NA TRBD2 TGTGCCAGCAGCAAACGACTAGCGGAGCCCTCTGGGGCCAACGTCCTGACTTTC CASSKRLAEPSGANVLTF
TRBJ2-7 TRBV27 NA NA TGTGCCAGCAGTCCGCGGCACTACTACGAGCAGTACTTC CASSPRHYYEQYF
TRBJ2-5 TRBV5-1 NA TRBD1 TGCGCCAGCAGCTTAGAGGGGGCCGGTGAGACCCAGTACTTC CASSLEGAGETQYF
TRBJ2-5 TRBV28 once NA TGTGCCAGCCATTCCGCCTGGGGGGGGCGGAGAGAGACCCAGTACTTC CASHSAWGGRRETQYF
TRBJ1-1 TRBV27 once NA TGTGCCAGCAGTCCGCCCGGGAGGGACACTGAAGCTTTCTTT CASSPPGRDTEAFF
TRBJ2-2 TRBV4-1 NA NA TGCGCCAGCAGCATCCGGGGGGAGCTGTTTTTT CASSIRGELFF
TRBJ2-7 TRBV11-2 NA NA TGTGCCAGCAGCTTATCCCCCGGTACCTACGAGCAGTACTTC CASSLSPGTYEQYF
TRBJ1-5 TRBV25-1 NA TRBD1 TGTGCCAGCAGCGGGACAGGGAGAAATCAGCCCCAGCATTTT CASSGTGRNQPQHF
TRBJ2-5 TRBV2 once NA TGTGCCAGCAGTGATGTCGGGCAAGAGACCCAGTACTTC CASSDVGQETQYF
TRBJ2-7 TRBV5-5 few TRBD1 TGTGCCAGCAGCTGGGGACAGCTCTACGAGCAGTACTTC CASSWGQLYEQYF
TRBJ2-3 TRBV30 NA TRBD1 TGTGCCTGGAGGGGACAGCCCACAGATACGCAGTATTTT CAWRGQPTDTQYF
TRBJ1-2 TRBV30 NA NA TGTGCCTGGAGTGGAGGTTTCGCCGGTTGGCAGGGCCCCGGTGGCTACACCTTC CAWSGGFAGWQGPGGYTF
TRBJ2-7 TRBV5-4 NA TRBD1 TGTGCCAGCAGCGAAACGACAGGGTCGCTCTACTACGAGCAGTACTTC CASSETTGSLYYEQYF
TRBJ2-2 TRBV2 NA NA TGTGCCAGCACGCCCCAGGCAGCGAACACCGGGGAGCTGTTTTTT CASTPQAANTGELFF
TRBJ2-3 TRBV7-8 NA TRBD1 TGTGCCAGCAGCTTAGCGCGGACAGGTAGCACAGATACGCAGTATTTT CASSLARTGSTDTQYF
TRBJ1-1 TRBV6-5 once NA TGTGCCAGCAGTTACCTACATACGGGAGTTATAACTGAAGCTTTCTTT CASSYLHTGVITEAFF
TRBJ2-1 TRBV5-1 NA TRBD1 TGCGCCAGCAGCAGGACAGGTTCGTCCTACAATGAGCAGTTCTTC CASSRTGSSYNEQFF
TRBJ2-3 TRBV11-3 NA TRBD2 TGTGCCAGCAGCCCTCTAACGGGGGAGGGTACGCAGTATTTT CASSPLTGEGTQYF
TRBJ2-4 TRBV6-5 NA TRBD2 TGTGCCAGCAGTTACTCGGCGGGAGACTTAAACATTCAGTACTTC CASSYSAGDLNIQYF
TRBJ1-3 TRBV4-3 NA NA TGCGCCAGCAGCCGAAACATGAACTCTGGAAACACCATATATTTT CASSRNMNSGNTIYF
TRBJ2-3 TRBV30 NA TRBD2 TGTGCCTGGAGCCAACTAGCGGGGGTGGCAGATACGCAGTATTTT CAWSQLAGVADTQYF
TRBJ1-1 TRBV7-2 NA NA TGTGCCAGCAGCTTCTCTGGACAGTCTGAAGCTTTCTTT CASSFSGQSEAFF
TRBJ2-2 TRBV5-6 NA TRBD1 TGTGCCAGCAGCGCCCCCACAGGGGACGGCACCGGGGAGCTGTTTTTT CASSAPTGDGTGELFF
TRBJ2-7 TRBV11-3 NA NA TGTGCCAGCAGCTTAGATTGGGGAGGTGAGCAGTACTTC CASSLDWGGEQYF
TRBJ2-5 TRBV5-4 NA TRBD1 TGTGCCAGCAGCAAAAAGGACAGGGACCAAGAGACCCAGTACTTC CASSKKDRDQETQYF
TRBJ1-1 TRBV2 NA NA TGTGCCAGCAGTAGGGGCAGCTTTTCGAACACTGAAGCTTTCTTT CASSRGSFSNTEAFF
TRBJ2-1 TRBV25-1 NA TRBD1 TGTGCCAGCATGATCTTGGGGACAGGGGCAAATGAGCAGTTCTTC CASMILGTGANEQFF
TRBJ1-1 TRBV10-3 NA NA TGTGCCATCAGAACTGACAGTCGATTGAACACTGAAGCTTTCTTT CAIRTDSRLNTEAFF
TRBJ1-1 TRBV6-4 NA NA TGTGCCAGCAGCACGACTCAGGGGACTGAAGCTTTCTTT CASSTTQGTEAFF
TRBJ1-1 TRBV7-6 few TRBD1 TGTGCCAGCAGCGCCTACAGGGGGAACACTGAAGCTTTCTTT CASSAYRGNTEAFF
TRBJ2-1 TRBV15 NA TRBD2 TGTGCCACCAGCAGCAAAACTAGCGTAGACTACAATGAGCAGTTCTTC CATSSKTSVDYNEQFF
TRBJ2-3 TRBV5-1 few TRBD2 TGCGCCAGCAGCCTCAGCGGGGGGGCGGGAGGTACGCAGTATTTT CASSLSGGAGGTQYF
TRBJ2-7 TRBV28 few TRBD1 TGTGCCAGCAGAGGTCAGGGGGTGGGCTCCTACGAGCAGTACTTC CASRGQGVGSYEQYF
TRBJ2-6 TRBV5-1 NA TRBD1 TGCGCCAGCAACAGAGGAACTGGACAGGGCCGACTCTCTGGGGCCAACGTCCTGACTTTC CASNRGTGQGRLSGANVLTF
TRBJ1-1 TRBV5-4 NA NA TGTGCCAGCAACCTAGACAGTAACACTGAAGCTTTCTTT CASNLDSNTEAFF